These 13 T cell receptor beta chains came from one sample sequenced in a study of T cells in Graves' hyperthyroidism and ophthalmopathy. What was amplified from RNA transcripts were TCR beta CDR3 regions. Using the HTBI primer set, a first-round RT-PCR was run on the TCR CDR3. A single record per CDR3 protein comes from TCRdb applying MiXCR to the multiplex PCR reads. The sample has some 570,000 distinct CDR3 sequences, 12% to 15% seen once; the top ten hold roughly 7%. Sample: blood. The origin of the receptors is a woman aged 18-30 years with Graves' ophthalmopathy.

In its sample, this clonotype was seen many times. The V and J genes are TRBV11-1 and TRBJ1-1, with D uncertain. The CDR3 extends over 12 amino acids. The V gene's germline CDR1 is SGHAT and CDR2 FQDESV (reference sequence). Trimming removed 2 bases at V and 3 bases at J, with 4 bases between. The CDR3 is CASSLTYTEAFF. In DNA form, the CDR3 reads TGTGCCAGCAGCTTAACGTACACTGAAGCTTTCTTT.

The CDR3 DNA follows: TGTGCCAGCAGCGGTCCCCTCAAGCGGGAACCCATAGTGGATGAGCAGTTCTTC. This codes for CASSGPLKREPIVDEQFF. The rearrangement links TRBV9 to TRBJ2-1, with 7 bases that match TRBD2. The J segment lost 8 bases and the V segment lost 3 bases, leaving 20 bases of the junction unmatched. The CDR3 runs to 18 residues. Germline V gene data show CDR1 as SGDLS and CDR2 as YYNGEE.

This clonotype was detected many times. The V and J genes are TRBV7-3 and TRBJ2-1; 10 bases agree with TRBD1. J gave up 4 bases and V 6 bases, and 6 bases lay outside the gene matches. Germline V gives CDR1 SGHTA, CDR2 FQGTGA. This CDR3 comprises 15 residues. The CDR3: CASRQGTGEYNEQFF. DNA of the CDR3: TGTGCCAGCAGACAGGGGACAGGGGAATACAATGAGCAGTTCTTC.

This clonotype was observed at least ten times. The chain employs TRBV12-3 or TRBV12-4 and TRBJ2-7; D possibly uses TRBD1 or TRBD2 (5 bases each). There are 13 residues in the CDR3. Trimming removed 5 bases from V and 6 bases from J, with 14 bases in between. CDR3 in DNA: TGTGCCAGCAGTGAGAGGGGTGCAGGCGAGCAGTACTTC. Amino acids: CASSERGAGEQYF.

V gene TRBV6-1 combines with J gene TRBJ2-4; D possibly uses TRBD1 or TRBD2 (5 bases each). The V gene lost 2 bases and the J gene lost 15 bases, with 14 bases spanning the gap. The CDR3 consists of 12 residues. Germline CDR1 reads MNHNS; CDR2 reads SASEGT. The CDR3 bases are TGTGCCAGCAGTGAAAATCGACTCGGGACGTACTTC. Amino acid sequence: CASSENRLGTYF.

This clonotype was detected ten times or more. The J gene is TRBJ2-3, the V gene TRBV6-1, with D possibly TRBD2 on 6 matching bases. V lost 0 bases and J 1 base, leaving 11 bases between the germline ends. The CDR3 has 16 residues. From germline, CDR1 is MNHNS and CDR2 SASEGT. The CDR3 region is CASSEAVGGGTDTQYF. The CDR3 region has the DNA TGTGCCAGCAGTGAAGCGGTGGGGGGAGGCACAGATACGCAGTATTTT.

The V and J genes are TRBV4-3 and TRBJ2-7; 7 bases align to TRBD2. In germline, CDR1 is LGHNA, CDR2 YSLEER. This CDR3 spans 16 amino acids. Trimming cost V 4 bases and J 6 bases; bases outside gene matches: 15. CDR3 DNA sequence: TGCGCCAGCAGCCCCCGGCCCCTAGCGGCGTCAGGCGAGCAGTACTTC. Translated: CASSPRPLAASGEQYF.

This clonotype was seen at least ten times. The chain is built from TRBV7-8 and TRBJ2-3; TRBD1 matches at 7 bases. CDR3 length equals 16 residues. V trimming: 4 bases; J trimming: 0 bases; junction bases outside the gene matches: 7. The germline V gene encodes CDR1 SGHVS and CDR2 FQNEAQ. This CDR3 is CASSSIGQASTDTQYF. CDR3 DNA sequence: TGTGCCAGCAGCTCCATAGGACAGGCCAGCACAGATACGCAGTATTTT. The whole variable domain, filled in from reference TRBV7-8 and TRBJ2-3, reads GAGVSQSPRYKVAKRGQDVALRCDPISGHVSLFWYQQALGQGPEFLTYFQNEAQLDKSGLPSDRFFAERPEGSVSTLKIQRTQQEDSAVYLCASSSIGQASTDTQYFGPGTRLTVL.

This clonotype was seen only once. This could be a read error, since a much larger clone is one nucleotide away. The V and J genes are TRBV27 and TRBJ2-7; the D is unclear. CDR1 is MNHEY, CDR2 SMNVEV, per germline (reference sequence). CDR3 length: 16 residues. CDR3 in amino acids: CASGLSERLLSYEQYF. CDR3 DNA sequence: TGTGCCAGCGGTTTATCTGAGAGGCTCCTCTCCTACGAGCAGTACTTC.

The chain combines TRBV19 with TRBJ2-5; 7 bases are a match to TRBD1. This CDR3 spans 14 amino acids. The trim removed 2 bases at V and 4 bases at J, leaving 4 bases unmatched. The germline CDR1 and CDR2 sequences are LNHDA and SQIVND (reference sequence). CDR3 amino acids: CASSITTGRETQYF. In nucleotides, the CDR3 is TGTGCCAGTAGTATAACGACAGGGCGAGAGACCCAGTACTTC.

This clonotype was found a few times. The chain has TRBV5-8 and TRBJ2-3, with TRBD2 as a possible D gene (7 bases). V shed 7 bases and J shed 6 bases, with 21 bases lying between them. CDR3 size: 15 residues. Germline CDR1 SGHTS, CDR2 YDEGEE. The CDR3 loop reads CASVGGRPLRDTQYF. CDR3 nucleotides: TGTGCCAGCGTCGGGGGGCGACCGTTGCGGGATACGCAGTATTTT.

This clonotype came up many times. The CDR3 reads CASSSVMNTEAFF. CDR3 DNA: TGTGCCAGCAGCAGCGTCATGAACACTGAAGCTTTCTTT. V usage is TRBV5-8 and J usage is TRBJ1-1; D unresolved. Germline V gene sequence: CDR1 SGHTS, CDR2 YDEGEE. The germline V and J ends were trimmed by 4 bases and 0 bases, with 7 bases remaining between them. CDR3 length equals 13 residues.

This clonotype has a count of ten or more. CDR3 amino acids: CASSLVAGPLREQFF. CDR3 in DNA: TGTGCCAGCAGTTTAGTGGCAGGGCCTCTGCGTGAGCAGTTCTTC. This sequence joins TRBV27 and TRBJ2-1; D might be TRBD1 (5 bases). Per the germline V gene, CDR1 is MNHEY and CDR2 is SMNVEV (reference sequence). The germline V and J ends were trimmed by 2 bases and 9 bases, with 17 bases remaining between them. This CDR3 has 15 amino acids.